The rows below give T cell receptor beta chains drawn from one sample of a study of a mutant IDH1 vaccine in newly diagnosed glioma. Some clones are missing from TCRdb's copy, which holds only in-frame ones; the method was immunoSEQ multiplex PCR. Here the sample spans tens of thousands of clones, more than 75% being singletons. The antigens of these receptors remain unknown. The starting material was PBMCs, obtained from a glioma patient whose treatment included an IDH1 peptide vaccine. The receptors stem from a woman aged 40 to 50 with glioma. CDR3s include the opening cysteine and the closing phenylalanine or tryptophan. A D gene is named only where the DNA matches it firmly. Size tells how often a clone was seen (once, few, many) or the class of an expanded clone, and some rows leave it out.

TRBV25-1,-,TRBJ1-5,-,TGTGCCAGCAGTGAATCAGGGGATAGCAATCAGCCCCAGCATTTT,CASSESGDSNQPQHF
TRBV6-5,-,TRBJ2-7,-,TGTGCCAGCAGTTCATACACCGGCGAAGGATCCTACGAGCAGTACTTC,CASSSYTGEGSYEQYF
TRBV5-1,once,TRBJ1-1,TRBD1,TGCGCCAGCAGCTTGGGGACAGGGATGAACACTGAAGCTTTCTTT,CASSLGTGMNTEAFF
TRBV2,-,TRBJ2-2,-,TGTGCCAGCGGGGGAGGGGAGCTGTTTTTT,CASGGGELFF
TRBV2,-,TRBJ1-6,TRBD1,TGTGCCAGCAGCCCTATAGACAGGGGGCCTCATCCACCCCTCCACTTT,CASSPIDRGPHPPLHF
TRBV4-2,-,TRBJ1-1,-,TGTGCCAGCAGCCAAGATAAACAGGCTGGAGTTACTGAAGCTTTCTTT,CASSQDKQAGVTEAFF
TRBV4-1,-,TRBJ1-1,-,TGCGCCAGCAGCCGAGAACCGGGACCATCTGAAGCTTTCTTT,CASSREPGPSEAFF
TRBV19,-,TRBJ2-2,TRBD2,TGTGCCAGTAGTATCCCGACTAGCGGGGTGAACACCGGGGAGCTGTTTTTT,CASSIPTSGVNTGELFF
TRBV6-5,once,TRBJ2-6,-,TGTGCCAGCAGGTCCAGGGAACCGTGGGCCAACGTCCTGACTTTC,CASRSREPWANVLTF
TRBV7-9,-,TRBJ1-2,-,TGTGCCAGCACCCTCCCTCAGGGAGCAGGGGGCTACACCTTC,CASTLPQGAGGYTF
TRBV7-7,-,TRBJ2-3,TRBD2,TGTGCTAGCAGCTTAGGCCCCGAACGGGGGGACTCTACAGATACGCAGTATTTT,CASSLGPERGDSTDTQYF
TRBV5-1,-,TRBJ2-5,-,TGCGCCAGCAGCTTGACTGCGGAGACCCAGTACTTC,CASSLTAETQYF
TRBV2,-,TRBJ2-7,TRBD2,TGTGCCAGCAGGGGACGGGGGGTACTCTACGAGCAGTACTTC,CASRGRGVLYEQYF
TRBV7-9,-,TRBJ2-7,TRBD2,TGTGCCAGCAGCTTACCCGGGGCGGGACTAGCGGGCTACGAGCAGTACTTC,CASSLPGAGLAGYEQYF
TRBV5-1,-,TRBJ1-3,-,TGCGCCAGCAGCTTGGCCGGGTCCTCTGGAAACACCATATATTTT,CASSLAGSSGNTIYF
TRBV7-9,-,TRBJ2-7,-,TGTGCCAGCAGCCCCCCGACGGGTAGCGAGCAGTACTTC,CASSPPTGSEQYF
TRBV19,-,TRBJ1-5,TRBD1,TGTGCCAGTAGTGGAACAGGGGGCCGTCAGCCCCAGCATTTT,CASSGTGGRQPQHF
TRBV5-4,few,TRBJ2-1,-,TGTGCCAGCCACGACCCCTTCTCATACAATGAGCAGTTCTTC,CASHDPFSYNEQFF
TRBV7-8,-,TRBJ1-5,-,TGTGCCAGCAGCTTAGCGCGAGACTTATATCAGCCCCAGCATTTT,CASSLARDLYQPQHF
TRBV7-6,-,TRBJ1-6,-,TGTGCCAGCAGCTTAGGACAGAACTCACCCCTCCACTTT,CASSLGQNSPLHF
TRBV7-2,-,TRBJ2-3,-,TGTGCCAGCAGCTTAGTAGGTATTCGGGATACGCAGTATTTT,CASSLVGIRDTQYF
TRBV5-1,-,TRBJ2-1,TRBD1,TGCGCCAGCAGCCCGACCGCCGCCGGGACAGGGAACGGGGGATGGCAGTTCTTC,CASSPTAAGTGNGGWQFF
TRBV9,-,TRBJ1-2,-,TGTGCCAGCAGCGTAGTAGTGGGGTCGGGTCGCTACACCTTC,CASSVVVGSGRYTF
TRBV27,once,TRBJ1-2,TRBD1,TGTGCCAGCAGTTCGGGACAGGGGTCATACTATGGCTACACCTTC,CASSSGQGSYYGYTF
TRBV10-3,-,TRBJ2-2,-,TGTGCCATCAGTGAGTCAGCCGGGGAGCTGTTTTTT,CAISESAGELFF
TRBV5-1,-,TRBJ2-6,-,TGCGCCAGCAGCTTGGGGGAAGTTGGGGCCAACGTCCTGACTTTC,CASSLGEVGANVLTF
TRBV2,-,TRBJ2-2,TRBD1,TGTGCCAGCCGGGACAGGTCGTACACCGGGGAGCTGTTTTTT,CASRDRSYTGELFF
TRBV19,-,TRBJ1-2,-,TGTGCCAGTAGCATACAGGGCTTCTATGGCTACACCTTC,CASSIQGFYGYTF
TRBV6-6,-,TRBJ1-1,-,TGTGCCAGCAGAAAGGGCGCAGGGGCTACTGAAGCTTTCTTT,CASRKGAGATEAFF
TRBV5-7,-,TRBJ2-5,TRBD2,TGTGCCAGCAGCAGAGCGGGGGACACACAAGAGACCCAGTACTTC,CASSRAGDTQETQYF
TRBV11-2,-,TRBJ1-4,-,TGTGCCAGCAGCTTAGCGGGGGTCGATAGCCTTAATGAAAAACTGTTTTTT,CASSLAGVDSLNEKLFF
TRBV14,-,TRBJ2-7,TRBD1,TGTGCCAGCAGCCATCCGACAGGGATAACCTACGAGCAGTACTTC,CASSHPTGITYEQYF
TRBV7-9,-,TRBJ1-5,-,TGTGCCAGCAGCTTGACGGACAATCAGCCCCAGCATTTT,CASSLTDNQPQHF
TRBV28,-,TRBJ1-5,-,TGTGCCAGCAGCCGCGCCAATCAGCCCCAGCATTTT,CASSRANQPQHF
TRBV5-1,-,TRBJ2-7,TRBD2,TGCGCCAGCAGCTTGGTTGGCGGGAGTACCTACGAGCAGTACTTC,CASSLVGGSTYEQYF
TRBV14,-,TRBJ2-7,-,TGTGCCAGCAGCCATTACCAGGGCCTCTACGAGCAGTACTTC,CASSHYQGLYEQYF
TRBV18,-,TRBJ1-2,-,TGTGCCAGCTCACCACCAACGGCGTGGCAGGGTGATGGCTACACCTTC,CASSPPTAWQGDGYTF
TRBV10-3,-,TRBJ1-5,-,TGTGCCATCAGTGACAGGGGCCCTGAGGGGCCCCAGCATTTT,CAISDRGPEGPQHF
TRBV7-8,-,TRBJ1-1,TRBD1,TGTGCCAGCAGCTTAGGGACAGGATCGAACACTGAAGCTTTCTTT,CASSLGTGSNTEAFF
TRBV4-1,-,TRBJ1-2,TRBD1,TGCGCCAGCAGCCCCAGGTTAGGGGGCAGGTATGGCTACACCTTC,CASSPRLGGRYGYTF
TRBV19,-,TRBJ1-1,-,TGTGCCAGTATCCAAGGGGGTCTTGAAGCTTTCTTT,CASIQGGLEAFF
TRBV5-1,-,TRBJ2-5,TRBD1,TGCGCCAGCAGCTGGGGGACAGTCCAAGAGACCCAGTACTTC,CASSWGTVQETQYF
TRBV21-1,-,TRBJ1-5,-,TGTGCCAGCAGCAAAAGAGGCCCACGGTCAGGGCTATATCAGCCCCAGCATTTT,CASSKRGPRSGLYQPQHF
TRBV4-1,-,TRBJ2-7,TRBD1,TGCGCCAGCAGCCCATACCGACAGGGGACCTACGAGCAGTACTTC,CASSPYRQGTYEQYF
TRBV2,once,TRBJ2-3,-,TGTGCCAGCAGTTCCACACTGGGGGGATTGGGTCCGCAGTATTTT,CASSSTLGGLGPQYF
TRBV5-1,-,TRBJ1-1,-,TGCGCCAGCAGCGTAAATCAGGGGAGAGGGAATTCCGAAGCTTTCTTT,CASSVNQGRGNSEAFF
TRBV18,-,TRBJ2-5,TRBD1,TGTGCCAGCTCGCCGAGACAGGGGCAAGAGACCCAGTACTTC,CASSPRQGQETQYF
TRBV7-9,-,TRBJ2-7,TRBD1,TGTGCCAGCAGCCAATCCCGGGACAGGGGGAGCGAGCAGTACTTC,CASSQSRDRGSEQYF
TRBV5-4,-,TRBJ1-1,TRBD1,TGTGCCAGCAGCTTGGCCGCCGGACAGGGTGAAGCTTTCTTT,CASSLAAGQGEAFF
TRBV11-2,-,TRBJ1-4,-,TGTGCCAGCAGCTTGGCCGTGACCACTAATGAAAAACTGTTTTTT,CASSLAVTTNEKLFF
TRBV27,-,TRBJ2-2,-,TGTGCCAGCAGTAGCTACACCGGGGAGCTGTTTTTT,CASSSYTGELFF
TRBV5-4,-,TRBJ2-5,-,TGTGCCAGCAGCTTGTTTTTCCGCGGCCCACAAGAGACCCAGTACTTC,CASSLFFRGPQETQYF
TRBV6-4,-,TRBJ2-1,-,TGTGCCAGCAGTGACTCAGCCCACAATGAGCAGTTCTTC,CASSDSAHNEQFF
TRBV6-5,-,TRBJ1-1,TRBD1,TGTGCCAGCAGTTACTCGGCGGGACAGGGGGAAGCTTTCTTT,CASSYSAGQGEAFF
TRBV5-4,-,TRBJ2-7,TRBD1,TGTGCCAGCAGCTCGCCGGGACAGGGGGCCTACGAGCAGTACTTC,CASSSPGQGAYEQYF
TRBV5-1,once,TRBJ2-3,-,TGCGCCAGCAGCTCCCGGGACACATCTAGCACAGATACGCAGTATTTT,CASSSRDTSSTDTQYF
TRBV7-8,-,TRBJ2-5,-,TGTGCCAGCAGTTTGGACCCACTGGGGACCCAGTACTTC,CASSLDPLGTQYF
TRBV4-1,-,TRBJ1-1,-,TGCGCCAGCAGCAGGGAGAGTACAGGAAAAACTGAAGCTTTCTTT,CASSRESTGKTEAFF
TRBV9,-,TRBJ2-1,-,TGTGCCAGCAGCGTAGGACAGTACGAGCAGTTCTTC,CASSVGQYEQFF